These T cell receptor beta chains were read from a single sample in a study of blood T cell repertoires in COVID-19. The method was immunoSEQ multiplex PCR; TCRdb's version includes in-frame clones alone and lacks a portion of them. This table holds 6,500 to 9,500 clones, about four fifths found once. Sequenced material: peripheral blood. Receptors originate from a human donor in a cohort sampled during active COVID-19. The CDR3 runs from the conserved cysteine through the conserved F or W. A D gene is named only where the DNA matches it firmly. A row's size may be missing; if present it is once, few, many or a size class.

d_call j_call clone_size v_call cdr3_aa cdr3_nt
NA TRBJ2-3 NA TRBV9 CASSPGGTDTQYF TGTGCCAGCTCTCCAGGGGGCACAGATACGCAGTATTTT
TRBD1 TRBJ2-5 NA TRBV3-1/TRBV3-2 CASSRSTGNQETQYF TGTGCCAGCAGCCGGTCGACAGGGAATCAAGAGACCCAGTACTTC
TRBD1 TRBJ1-6 NA TRBV4-3 CASSQEVGQGVNSPLHF TGCGCCAGCAGCCAAGAAGTGGGACAGGGGGTTAATTCACCCCTCCACTTT
NA TRBJ1-6 few TRBV19 CAVAGTEYSPLHF TGTGCCGTCGCGGGGACGGAGTACTCACCCCTCCACTTT
TRBD1 TRBJ1-4 NA TRBV19 CASSIKGARGEKLFF TGTGCCAGTAGTATAAAGGGGGCCAGGGGTGAAAAACTGTTTTTT
NA TRBJ2-1 NA TRBV5-6 CASSLVSGPYNEQFF TGTGCCAGCAGCTTGGTATCAGGGCCCTACAATGAGCAGTTCTTC
TRBD1 TRBJ2-5 NA TRBV2 CASRKSRGTGQETQYF TGTGCCAGCAGAAAAAGCCGAGGGACAGGCCAAGAGACCCAGTACTTC
TRBD2 TRBJ2-2 NA TRBV9 CASSPGLAGNTGELFF TGTGCCAGCAGCCCGGGACTAGCGGGGAACACCGGGGAGCTGTTTTTT
TRBD1 TRBJ1-4 NA TRBV5-1 CASSLVGQGPEKLFF TGCGCCAGCAGCTTGGTCGGACAGGGGCCCGAAAAACTGTTTTTT
TRBD1 TRBJ1-1 NA TRBV19 CASSTQTGDTEAFF TGTGCCAGTAGTACGCAGACAGGGGACACTGAAGCTTTCTTT
NA TRBJ1-1 NA TRBV2 CASSGQTNTEAFF TGTGCCAGCAGTGGACAGACGAACACTGAAGCTTTCTTT
TRBD1 TRBJ2-5 NA TRBV6-2/TRBV6-3 CASSDREGETQYF TGTGCCAGCAGTGACAGGGAAGGAGAGACCCAGTACTTC
TRBD1 TRBJ1-2 NA TRBV6-5 CASRDRQGEGYTF TGTGCCAGCAGAGACAGACAGGGCGAGGGCTACACCTTC
NA TRBJ2-3 NA TRBV4-1 CASSQFAGSTDTQYF TGCGCCAGCAGCCAATTCGCAGGGAGCACAGATACGCAGTATTTT
NA TRBJ2-1 NA TRBV6-4 CASSDSASGEQFF TGTGCCAGCAGTGACTCTGCGTCCGGTGAGCAGTTCTTC
TRBD2 TRBJ2-3 NA TRBV18 CASSPKTSGTLGDTQYF TGTGCCAGCTCACCCAAGACTAGCGGGACGCTCGGGGATACGCAGTATTTT
NA TRBJ1-5 NA TRBV7-2 CASSLAGGAQGQPQHF TGTGCCAGCAGCTTAGCGGGGGGGGCGCAGGGTCAGCCCCAGCATTTT
TRBD1 TRBJ2-1 few TRBV9 CASSPRQGTEQFF TGTGCCAGCAGCCCTAGACAGGGCACTGAGCAGTTCTTC
NA TRBJ2-4 NA TRBV7-9 CASSSRTAGKNIQYF TGTGCCAGCAGCTCACGGACAGCAGGCAAAAACATTCAGTACTTC
TRBD2 TRBJ2-5 NA TRBV4-2 CASSQPTSGGFETQYF TGTGCCAGCAGCCAACCTACTAGCGGGGGGTTTGAGACCCAGTACTTC
NA TRBJ2-5 NA TRBV11-2 CASSLLYRDETQYF TGTGCCAGCAGCTTATTATACAGGGACGAGACCCAGTACTTC
TRBD2 TRBJ2-1 NA TRBV11-2 CASSSGGGIRNEQFF TGTGCCAGCAGTAGCGGGGGAGGAATAAGGAATGAGCAGTTCTTC
NA TRBJ2-5 NA TRBV4-1 CASSQGHHQETQYF TGCGCCAGCAGCCAAGGGCACCACCAAGAGACCCAGTACTTC
TRBD1 TRBJ1-5 NA TRBV19 CASSIVTGESNRPQHF TGTGCCAGTAGTATAGTCACAGGGGAGAGCAATCGGCCCCAGCATTTT
NA TRBJ2-5 NA TRBV7-3 CASSPRVKETQYF TGTGCCAGCAGCCCAAGAGTAAAAGAGACCCAGTACTTC
NA TRBJ1-5 few TRBV18 CASSPNGREGQPQHF TGTGCCAGCTCACCAAATGGCAGGGAGGGTCAGCCCCAGCATTTT
TRBD1 TRBJ1-4 NA TRBV27 CASSLRGQGEKLFF TGTGCCAGCAGTTTAAGGGGGCAAGGTGAAAAACTGTTTTTT
TRBD1 TRBJ2-1 NA TRBV7-9 CASSVQQGAGEQFF TGTGCCAGCAGCGTCCAACAGGGGGCGGGGGAGCAGTTCTTC
NA TRBJ2-3 NA TRBV9 CASSGAFVGGTDTQYF TGTGCCAGCAGCGGGGCATTCGTCGGGGGCACAGATACGCAGTATTTT
NA TRBJ2-2 NA TRBV9 CASSEQGTGELFF TGTGCCAGCAGCGAGCAGGGCACCGGGGAGCTGTTTTTT
NA TRBJ2-7 NA TRBV6-6 CASRYDSTAYEQYF TGTGCCAGCAGGTACGACAGTACAGCCTACGAGCAGTACTTC